This T cell receptor (beta chain) was recorded in a study of cytomegalovirus exposure and HLA in healthy donors. The CDR3 length is 15 residues. CDR1 is SQVTM, CDR2 ANQGSEA, per germline. After removal of 8 bases from V and 4 bases from J, the junction contained 12 bases not matched to a gene. Study results and caveats: Analyzed later, most CMV-associated TCR beta chains appeared HLA-restricted. Researchers reported in a later analysis that common viral pathogens appeared linked to several top clusters.

Use of 60 Vbeta and 13 Jbeta primers characterized the PCR. Authors' data handling: Later work found 74 million or so unique TCR beta chains, with some 11 million shared. Sequenced by immunoSEQ multiplex PCR; TCRdb stores in-frame clones only, minus some. V, J and clone size were drawn from that table, and D and trimming were deduced from the DNA. The table records about 160,000 clones, 68% of them present only once. A note on this clone: Antigen unknown.

The receptor comes from a man aged 50 or older in good health and CMV-seronegative. J is TRBJ2-3 and V is TRBV29-1; 10 bases match TRBD2. The sequencing input was PBMCs. In DNA, the CDR3 is TGCAGCCCACCCCGGGTAGCGGGGGGCCCAGATACGCAGTATTTT. Translated: CSPPRVAGGPDTQYF.